This T cell receptor (beta chain) emerged from a study of cytomegalovirus exposure and HLA in healthy donors. Recording of this donor's CMV serostatus was not done. Comments on this clone: The target antigen is unknown.

Primers included in the PCR were 60 Vbeta and 13 Jbeta primers. Sequencing was performed with immunoSEQ multiplex PCR; in TCRdb, only in-frame clones are kept and a portion is missing. This sample carries 200,000 to 250,000 clones, about 84% of them seen once, and the ten largest clones take over 1%. The CDR3 covers 14 residues. The V gene's germline CDR1 is SGHVS and CDR2 FQNEAQ. Trimming removed 5 bases from V and 2 bases from J, with 9 bases in between. Overall study findings and caveats: Analyzed later, association rates of TCRs varied across HLA loci, with DRB1 most and HLA-C fewest.

Sequenced: PBMCs. The TCR comes from a human donor in good health. V gene TRBV7-8 combines with J gene TRBJ2-2, with a tentative D call TRBD2 (5 bases). The CDR3 is CASSVGLNTGELFF. The CDR3 coding sequence is TGTGCCAGCAGCGTCGGACTCAACACCGGGGAGCTGTTTTTT. The whole variable domain, remainder taken from reference TRBV7-8 and TRBJ2-2, is GAGVSQSPRYKVAKRGQDVALRCDPISGHVSLFWYQQALGQGPEFLTYFQNEAQLDKSGLPSDRFFAERPEGSVSTLKIQRTQQEDSAVYLCASSVGLNTGELFFGEGSRLTVL.